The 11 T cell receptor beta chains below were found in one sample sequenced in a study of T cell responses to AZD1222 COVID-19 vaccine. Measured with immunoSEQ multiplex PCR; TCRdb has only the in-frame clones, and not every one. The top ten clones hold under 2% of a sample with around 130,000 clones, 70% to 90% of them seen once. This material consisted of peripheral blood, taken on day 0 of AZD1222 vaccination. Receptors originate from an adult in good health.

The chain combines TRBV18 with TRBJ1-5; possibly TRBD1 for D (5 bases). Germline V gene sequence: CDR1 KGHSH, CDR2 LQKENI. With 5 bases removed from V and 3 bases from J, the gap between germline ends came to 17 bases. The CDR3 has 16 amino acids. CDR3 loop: CASSSSPRAVNQPQHF. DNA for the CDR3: TGTGCCAGCTCATCCTCCCCCAGGGCGGTCAATCAGCCCCAGCATTTT.

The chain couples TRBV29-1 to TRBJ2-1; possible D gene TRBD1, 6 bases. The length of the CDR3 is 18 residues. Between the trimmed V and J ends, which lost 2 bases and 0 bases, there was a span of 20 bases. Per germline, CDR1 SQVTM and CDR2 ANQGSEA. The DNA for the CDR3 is TGCAGCGTTGAACTTGGACAGTCTAGATCCCGCTCCTACAATGAGCAGTTCTTC. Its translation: CSVELGQSRSRSYNEQFF.

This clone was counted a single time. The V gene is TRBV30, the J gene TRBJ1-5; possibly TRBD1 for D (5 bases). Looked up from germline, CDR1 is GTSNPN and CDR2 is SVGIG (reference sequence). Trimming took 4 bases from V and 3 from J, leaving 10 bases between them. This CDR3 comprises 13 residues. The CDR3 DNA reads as TGTGCCTGGACTTCAGGGCTCAATCAGCCCCAGCATTTT. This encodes CAWTSGLNQPQHF.

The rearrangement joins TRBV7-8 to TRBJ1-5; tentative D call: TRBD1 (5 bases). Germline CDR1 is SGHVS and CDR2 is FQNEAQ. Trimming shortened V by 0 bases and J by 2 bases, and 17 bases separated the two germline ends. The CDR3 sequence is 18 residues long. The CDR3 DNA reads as TGTGCCAGCAGCTTAGCGGGAACAGGCCTTAGTGGCAATCAGCCCCAGCATTTT. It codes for CASSLAGTGLSGNQPQHF. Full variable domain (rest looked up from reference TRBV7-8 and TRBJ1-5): GAGVSQSPRYKVAKRGQDVALRCDPISGHVSLFWYQQALGQGPEFLTYFQNEAQLDKSGLPSDRFFAERPEGSVSTLKIQRTQQEDSAVYLCASSLAGTGLSGNQPQHFGDGTRLSIL.

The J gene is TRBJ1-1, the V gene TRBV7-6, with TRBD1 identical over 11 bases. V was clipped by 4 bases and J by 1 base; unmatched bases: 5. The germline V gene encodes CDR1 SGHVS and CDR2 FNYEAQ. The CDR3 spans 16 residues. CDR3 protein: CASSSGQGARNTEAFF. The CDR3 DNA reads TGTGCCAGCAGCTCAGGACAGGGGGCCCGGAACACTGAAGCTTTCTTT. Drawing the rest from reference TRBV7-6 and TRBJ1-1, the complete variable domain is GAGVSQSPRYKVTKRGQDVALRCDPISGHVSLYWYRQALGQGPEFLTYFNYEAQQDKSGLPNDRFSAERPEGSISTLTIQRTEQRDSAMYRCASSSGQGARNTEAFFGQGTRLTVV.

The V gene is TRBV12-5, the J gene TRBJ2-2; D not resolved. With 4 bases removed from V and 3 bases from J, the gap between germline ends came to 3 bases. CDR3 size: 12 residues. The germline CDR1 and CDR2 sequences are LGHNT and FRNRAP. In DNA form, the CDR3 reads TGTGCTAGTGGTTCGGACACCGGGGAGCTGTTTTTT. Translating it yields CASGSDTGELFF.

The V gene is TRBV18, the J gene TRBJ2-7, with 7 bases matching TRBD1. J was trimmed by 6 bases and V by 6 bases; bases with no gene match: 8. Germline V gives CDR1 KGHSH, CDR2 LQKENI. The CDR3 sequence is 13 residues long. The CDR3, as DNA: TGTGCCAGCTCGCAGGGGGACGTTCGCGAGCAGTACTTC. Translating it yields CASSQGDVREQYF.

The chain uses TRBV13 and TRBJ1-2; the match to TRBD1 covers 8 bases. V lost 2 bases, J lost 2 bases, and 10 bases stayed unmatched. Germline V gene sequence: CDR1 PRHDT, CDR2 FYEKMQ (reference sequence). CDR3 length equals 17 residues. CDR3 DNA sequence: TGTGCCAGCAGCTTATACGTCAGGGGGCCCGAAAACTATGGCTACACCTTC. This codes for CASSLYVRGPENYGYTF.

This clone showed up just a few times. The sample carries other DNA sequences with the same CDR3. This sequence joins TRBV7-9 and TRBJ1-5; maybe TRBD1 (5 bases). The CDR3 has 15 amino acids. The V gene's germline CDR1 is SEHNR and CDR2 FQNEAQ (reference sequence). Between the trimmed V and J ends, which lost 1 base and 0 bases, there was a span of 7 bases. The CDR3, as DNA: TGTGCCAGCAGCTTAGGGGGGTATAGCAATCAGCCCCAGCATTTT. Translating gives CASSLGGYSNQPQHF. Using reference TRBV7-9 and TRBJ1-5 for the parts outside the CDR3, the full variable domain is DTGVSQNPRHKITKRGQNVTFRCDPISEHNRLYWYRQTLGQGPEFLTYFQNEAQLEKSRLLSDRFSAERPKGSFSTLEIQRTEQGDSAMYLCASSLGGYSNQPQHFGDGTRLSIL.

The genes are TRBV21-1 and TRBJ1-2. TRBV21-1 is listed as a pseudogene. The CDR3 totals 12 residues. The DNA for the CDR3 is TGTGCCAGCAGCGGCAGCTCCTATGGCTACACCTTC. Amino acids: CASSGSSYGYTF.

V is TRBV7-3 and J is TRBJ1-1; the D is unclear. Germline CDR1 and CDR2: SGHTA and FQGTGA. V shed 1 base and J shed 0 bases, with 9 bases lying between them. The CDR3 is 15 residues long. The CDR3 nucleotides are TGTGCCAGCAGCTTAAGCCCATTCATGAACACTGAAGCTTTCTTT. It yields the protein CASSLSPFMNTEAFF.